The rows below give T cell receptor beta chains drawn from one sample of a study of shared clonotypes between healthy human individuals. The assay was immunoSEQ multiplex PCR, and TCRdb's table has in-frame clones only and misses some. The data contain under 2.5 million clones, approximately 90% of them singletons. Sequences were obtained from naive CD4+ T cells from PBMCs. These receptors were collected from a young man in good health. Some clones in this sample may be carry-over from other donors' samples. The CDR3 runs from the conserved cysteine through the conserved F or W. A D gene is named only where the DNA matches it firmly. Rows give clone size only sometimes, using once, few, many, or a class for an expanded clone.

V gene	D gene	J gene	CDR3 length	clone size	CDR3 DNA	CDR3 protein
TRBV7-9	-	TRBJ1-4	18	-	TGTGCCAGCAGCTTGACTTTCGGACAATCCCTAGGGGGTGAAAAACTGTTTTTT	CASSLTFGQSLGGEKLFF
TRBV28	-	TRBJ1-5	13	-	TGTGCCAGCAGTTCCCCGGGGAATCAGCCCCAGCATTTT	CASSSPGNQPQHF
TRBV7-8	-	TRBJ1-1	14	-	TGTGCCAGCAGCTTAGACGTTATGGACACTGAAGCTTTCTTT	CASSLDVMDTEAFF
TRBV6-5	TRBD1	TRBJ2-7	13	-	TGTGCCAGCAGTAGGCAGGGGGTTTACGAGCAGTACTTC	CASSRQGVYEQYF
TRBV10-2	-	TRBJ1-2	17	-	TGCGCCAGCAGTGGGGACACGGGATTGTTTGTTAACTATGGCTACACCTTC	CASSGDTGLFVNYGYTF
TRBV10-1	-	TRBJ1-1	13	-	TGCGCCAGCAGTGAGCAGGGACCCTTGAAAGCTTTCTTT	CASSEQGPLKAFF
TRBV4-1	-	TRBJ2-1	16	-	TGCGCCAGCAGCAACCCACCAGTGACGAGATACAATGAGCAGTTCTTC	CASSNPPVTRYNEQFF
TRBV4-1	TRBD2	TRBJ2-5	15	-	TGCGCCAGCCGATCCAGGACTAGTTTCGGAGAGACCCAGTACTTC	CASRSRTSFGETQYF
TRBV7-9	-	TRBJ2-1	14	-	TGTGCCAGCAGCTTATTAGGGGTTGGTAATGAGCAGTTCTTC	CASSLLGVGNEQFF
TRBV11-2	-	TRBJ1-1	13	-	TGTGCCAGCAGCTTAACGACAGGACTTGAAGCTTTCTTT	CASSLTTGLEAFF
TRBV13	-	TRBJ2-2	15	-	TGTGCCAGCAGCTTAACTGGAGCGAACACCGGGGAGCTGTTTTTT	CASSLTGANTGELFF
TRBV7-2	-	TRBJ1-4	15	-	TGTGCCAGCAGCTTTCCAGGAGCAACTAATGAAAAACTGTTTTTT	CASSFPGATNEKLFF
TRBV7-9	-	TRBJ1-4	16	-	TGTGCCAGCAGCCCCTCTGGGGCCAGGGGAGATGAAAAACTGTTTTTT	CASSPSGARGDEKLFF
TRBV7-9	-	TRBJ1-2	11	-	TGTGCCAGCAGCCCTGGCTGGGGCTACACCTTC	CASSPGWGYTF
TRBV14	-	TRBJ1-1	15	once	TGTGCCAGCAGCCCCTCTCTGGGGGCAATCGCTGAAGCTTTCTTT	CASSPSLGAIAEAFF
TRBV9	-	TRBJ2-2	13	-	TGTGCCAGCAGCGTAGGCGGGGCCGGGGAGCTGTTTTTT	CASSVGGAGELFF
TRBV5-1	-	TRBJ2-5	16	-	TGCGCCAGCAGCCCCCGCAGGGGAGGGGTACAAGAGACCCAGTACTTC	CASSPRRGGVQETQYF
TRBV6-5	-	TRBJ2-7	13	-	TGTGCCAGCAGTGTGGACAGATCCTACGAGCAGTACTTC	CASSVDRSYEQYF
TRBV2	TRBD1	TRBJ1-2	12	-	TGTGCCAGCACAGGGGGCTTGTATGGCTACACCTTC	CASTGGLYGYTF
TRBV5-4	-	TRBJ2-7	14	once	TGTGCCAGCAGCTTGGAGGGGGGCCCCACCGAGCAGTACTTC	CASSLEGGPTEQYF
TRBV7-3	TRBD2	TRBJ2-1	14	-	TGTGCCAGCAGTCAACGCGGGAGCGAGAATGAGCAGTTCTTC	CASSQRGSENEQFF
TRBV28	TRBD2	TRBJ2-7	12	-	TGTGCCAGCAGACGGGGGGTGTACGAGCAGTACTTC	CASRRGVYEQYF
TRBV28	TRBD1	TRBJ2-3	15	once	TGTGCCACCAAGGCGGGGACAGGGGGCGCAGATACGCAGTATTTT	CATKAGTGGADTQYF
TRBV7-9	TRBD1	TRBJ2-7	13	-	TGTGCCAGCAGCACAGGGGGCGGCTACGAGCAGTACTTC	CASSTGGGYEQYF
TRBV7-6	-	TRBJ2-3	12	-	TGTGCCAGCAGCATGAACACAGATACGCAGTATTTT	CASSMNTDTQYF